These 9 T cell receptor beta chains originate from one sample sequenced in a study of CD8 T cells in ankylosing spondylitis. Using its own MiXCR run on the 5' RACE reads, TCRdb lists one record per CDR3 protein. The sample comprises 250,000 or so distinct CDR3 sequences, more than 15% of which are singletons, and under 40% rests with the top ten. Sequencing used blood, either unsorted or a sorted T cell fraction (not recorded which). The receptor set was obtained from a male donor with ankylosing spondylitis or in good health (not recorded which).

The sample holds a few counts of this clonotype. The chain recombines TRBV7-2 with TRBJ2-1, with D uncertain. Germline V CDR1 and CDR2: SGHTA, FQGNSA. The CDR3 spans 13 residues. The germline V and J ends were trimmed by 1 base and 6 bases, with 7 bases remaining between them. CDR3 in amino acids: CASSLDPVNEQFF. The CDR3 coding sequence is TGTGCCAGCAGCTTAGACCCCGTCAATGAGCAGTTCTTC. Complete variable domain (other parts from reference TRBV7-2 and TRBJ2-1): GAGVSQSPSNKVTEKGKDVELRCDPISGHTALYWYRQSLGQGLEFLIYFQGNSAPDKSGLPSDRFSAERTGGSVSTLTIQRTQQEDSAVYLCASSLDPVNEQFFGPGTRLTVL.

The chain uses TRBV4-3 and TRBJ2-7; the match to TRBD2 covers 10 bases. Losses at the gene ends were 0 bases for V and 0 bases for J; bases not matched to a gene: 5. CDR1 is LGHNA, CDR2 YSLEER, per germline. The length of the CDR3 is 17 residues. CDR3 sequence (DNA): TGCGCCAGCAGCCAAGATTGGACTAGCGGAGCCTCCTACGAGCAGTACTTC. Translated: CASSQDWTSGASYEQYF.

The J gene is TRBJ2-5, the V gene TRBV5-1; D possibly corresponds to TRBD1 (5 bases). This CDR3 has 14 amino acids. The germline V gene encodes CDR1 SGHRS and CDR2 YFSETQ. V was cut by 1 base and J by 5 bases, with 12 bases left in between. This chain's CDR3 is CASSLLQGGETQYF. DNA of the CDR3: TGCGCCAGCAGCTTGTTGCAGGGTGGGGAGACCCAGTACTTC.

This clonotype was found many times. V gene TRBV29-1 combines with J gene TRBJ2-1; 12 nucleotides match TRBD2. V shed 5 bases, J shed 4 bases, and the junction held 6 bases outside the gene matches. Germline V CDR1 and CDR2: SQVTM, ANQGSEA. This CDR3 region has 15 residues. In nucleotides, the CDR3 is TGCAGCGTTCCCGGACTAGCGGGGATATACAATGAGCAGTTCTTC. Translation gives CSVPGLAGIYNEQFF.

This sequence joins TRBV15 and TRBJ2-5; 9 positions agree with TRBD1. The CDR3 contains 17 residues. The germline V gene encodes CDR1 LNHNV and CDR2 YYDKDF (reference sequence). The J segment lost 3 bases and the V segment lost 0 bases, leaving 8 bases of the junction unmatched. The CDR3 DNA reads TGTGCCACCAGCAGAGAAGGACAGGGGCCCAGGAAAGAGACCCAGTACTTC. It specifies CATSREGQGPRKETQYF. The variable domain in full, completed from reference TRBV15 and TRBJ2-5, reads DAMVIQNPRYQVTQFGKPVTLSCSQTLNHNVMYWYQQKSSQAPKLLFHYYDKDFNNEADTPDNFQSRRPNTSFCFLDIRSPGLGDTAMYLCATSREGQGPRKETQYFGPGTRLLVL.

This CDR3 is CASSPLRDRGTDTQYF. The CDR3, as DNA: TGTGCCAGCAGCCCTCTCCGGGACAGGGGGACAGATACGCAGTATTTT. The gene calls are TRBV7-6 and TRBJ2-3; 11 nucleotides agree with TRBD1. CDR1 and CDR2 from the germline V gene are SGHVS and FNYEAQ. Trimming at V came to 5 bases and at J to 3 bases, leaving 7 bases not matched to a gene. The CDR3 covers 16 residues.

This chain links TRBV10-3 with TRBJ1-3; TRBD1 aligns across 8 bases. Germline V gene sequence: CDR1 ENHRY, CDR2 SYGVKD. The CDR3 is 13 residues long. The ends lost 9 bases at V and 2 bases at J; junction bases unmatched: 3. The CDR3 spells CAIVTGAGNTIYF. DNA for the CDR3: TGTGCCATTGTGACAGGGGCTGGAAACACCATATATTTT.

This clonotype turned up a few times. The rearrangement links TRBV20-1 to TRBJ2-7; no clear D. V lost 5 bases and J 6 bases, leaving 11 bases between the germline ends. This CDR3 spans 11 amino acids. Germline V gives CDR1 DFQATT, CDR2 SNEGSKA (reference sequence). The CDR3 sequence is CSAQSLAEQYF. As DNA, the CDR3 is TGCAGTGCTCAATCCCTGGCCGAGCAGTACTTC.

The chain links TRBV29-1 to TRBJ2-1, with TRBD2 as a possible D gene (6 bases). The V gene's germline CDR1 is SQVTM and CDR2 ANQGSEA. Trimming removed 7 bases at V and 5 bases at J, with 12 bases between. This CDR3 contains 12 residues. CDR3 residues: CSGRDLNNEQFF. CDR3 sequence (DNA): TGCAGCGGCCGGGACTTAAACAATGAGCAGTTCTTC.